The 19 T cell receptor beta chains presented below share a single source sample, sequenced in a study of T cell responses to AZD1222 COVID-19 vaccine. Here immunoSEQ multiplex PCR was the method, and the copy in TCRdb shows in-frame clones only, minus some. The sample carries 100,000 to 150,000 clones, about 90% recorded once. The source was peripheral blood, collected on day 0 of AZD1222 vaccination. These receptors all come from an adult in good health.

The CDR3 spells CASTLRDTQYF. In DNA, the CDR3 is TGTGCCAGCACTCTCCGAGATACGCAGTATTTT. This rearrangement joins TRBV12-3 or TRBV12-4 to TRBJ2-3; no firm D call. V lost 7 bases, J lost 5 bases, and 7 bases lay in between. CDR3 length equals 11 residues.

The chain joins TRBV15 to TRBJ1-1; 9 positions match TRBD1. After removal of 0 bases from V and 3 bases from J, the junction contained 8 bases not matched to a gene. CDR1 and CDR2 (germline): LNHNV, YYDKDF (reference sequence). The CDR3 sequence is 17 residues long. CDR3 bases: TGTGCCACCAGCAGAGATATTAGGGACAGGGTGGACACTGAAGCTTTCTTT. Translating it yields CATSRDIRDRVDTEAFF.

The chain joins TRBV19 to TRBJ2-7; tentative D call: TRBD1 (6 bases). The length of the CDR3 is 14 residues. Germline CDR1 and CDR2: LNHDA and SQIVND (reference sequence). With 7 bases removed from V and 0 bases from J, the gap between germline ends came to 13 bases. CDR3 protein: CASNRQASSYEQYF. The CDR3 nucleotides are TGTGCCAGTAACCGACAGGCGAGCTCCTACGAGCAGTACTTC.

V gene TRBV6-1 combines with J gene TRBJ2-2; 7 bases align to TRBD1. The CDR3 spans 15 residues. The V gene's germline CDR1 is MNHNS and CDR2 SASEGT. With 3 bases clipped from V and 5 bases from J, the junction kept 6 bases outside the gene matches. The CDR3, as DNA: TGTGCCAGCAGTGATTCGAGGGGGCGAACCGGGGAGCTGTTTTTT. Its translation is CASSDSRGRTGELFF.

The chain is built from TRBV12-5 and TRBJ2-3, with D unclear. Trimming took off 1 base at V and 4 bases at J, with 18 bases between the two ends. The length of the CDR3 is 17 residues. CDR1 is LGHNT, CDR2 FRNRAP, per germline. The chain's CDR3 is CASGLGGKDSFPDTQYF. CDR3 in DNA: TGTGCTAGTGGTTTGGGGGGAAAGGATAGTTTCCCAGATACGCAGTATTTT.

J is TRBJ2-3 and V is TRBV7-9; D is unresolved. V gave up 2 bases and J gave up 14 bases, with 14 bases separating them. The CDR3 totals 12 residues. CDR1 SEHNR and CDR2 FQNEAQ come from the germline V gene (reference sequence). The CDR3 is CASSLFLIRSYF. The CDR3, as DNA: TGTGCCAGCAGCTTATTCCTAATCCGGTCGTATTTT.

CDR3 region: CASSYSWGPYEQYF. The CDR3 DNA follows: TGTGCCAGCAGTTACTCGTGGGGTCCCTACGAGCAGTACTTC. J is TRBJ2-7 and V is TRBV6-2 or TRBV6-3, with D hard to call. V was trimmed by 0 bases and J by 2 bases, leaving 8 bases between them. The germline CDR1 and CDR2 sequences are MNHEY and SVGEGT. This CDR3 comprises 14 residues.

The J gene is TRBJ2-7, the V gene TRBV5-1; D gene ambiguous. CDR1 is SGHRS and CDR2 is YFSETQ in the germline V gene. The germline V and J ends were trimmed by 0 bases and 1 base, with 11 bases remaining between them. The CDR3 runs 15 residues. The CDR3 is CASSLGPLGSYEQYF. The CDR3 nucleotides are TGCGCCAGCAGCTTGGGTCCCCTGGGGTCCTACGAGCAGTACTTC.

The rearrangement joins TRBV15 to TRBJ2-2, with 9 nucleotides matching TRBD2. The CDR3 loop spans 16 amino acids. V was clipped by 3 bases and J by 1 base; unmatched bases: 3. Germline V CDR1 and CDR2: LNHNV, YYDKDF (reference sequence). CDR3 loop: CATSRATSGNTGELFF. CDR3 DNA: TGTGCCACCAGCAGGGCGACTAGCGGGAACACCGGGGAGCTGTTTTTT.

V and J are TRBV7-9 and TRBJ2-5; possibly TRBD1 or TRBD2 for D (5 bases each). Trimming took 4 bases from V and 4 from J, leaving 13 bases between them. Germline assignment: CDR1 SEHNR and CDR2 FQNEAQ (reference sequence). The CDR3 is 14 amino acids. DNA for the CDR3: TGTGCCAGCAGCTCCCTCCGTGGGGGAGAGACCCAGTACTTC. This gives the protein CASSSLRGGETQYF. The variable domain in full, completed from reference TRBV7-9 and TRBJ2-5, reads DTGVSQNPRHKITKRGQNVTFRCDPISEHNRLYWYRQTLGQGPEFLTYFQNEAQLEKSRLLSDRFSAERPKGSFSTLEIQRTEQGDSAMYLCASSSLRGGETQYFGPGTRLLVL.

The chain recombines TRBV3-1 (or the pseudogene TRBV3-2) with TRBJ2-1; 8 bases are a match to TRBD2. Germline-derived CDR1 and CDR2 are LGHDT and YNNKEL (reference sequence). Trimming removed 0 bases from V and 5 bases from J; junction bases left unmatched: 12. The CDR3 contains 18 residues. The CDR3 DNA sequence: TGTGCCAGCAGCCAAGATAGCCTACTAGCGGACCCCGACAATGAGCAGTTCTTC. Protein: CASSQDSLLADPDNEQFF.

The rearrangement links TRBV3-1 (or the pseudogene TRBV3-2) to TRBJ2-5; D could derive from TRBD1 or TRBD2 (5 bases each). This CDR3 region has 13 residues. The V end lost 7 bases, the J end lost 1 base, and 10 bases lay between the germline ends. Germline lookup yields CDR1 LGHDT and CDR2 YNNKEL (reference sequence). This chain's CDR3 is CASNRGAQETQYF. The CDR3 nucleotides read TGTGCCAGCAATCGAGGGGCCCAAGAGACCCAGTACTTC.

The V and J genes are TRBV29-1 and TRBJ2-7; 12 bases map to TRBD1. Per germline, CDR1 SQVTM and CDR2 ANQGSEA. Losses at the gene ends were 4 bases for V and 4 bases for J; bases not matched to a gene: 5. CDR3 length: 14 residues. CDR3 DNA sequence: TGCAGCGTTGGGGACAGGGGGCGCTTTTACGAGCAGTACTTC. Translated, it gives CSVGDRGRFYEQYF.

The chain recombines TRBV5-4 with TRBJ1-2; D perhaps matches TRBD1 (5 bases). The germline V gene encodes CDR1 SGHNT and CDR2 YYREEE (reference sequence). This CDR3 region has 12 residues. V lost 7 bases and J lost 3, with 10 bases in between. Written as DNA, the CDR3 is TGTGCCAGCCACGGGACGTACTATGGCTACACCTTC. It translates to CASHGTYYGYTF.

The genes are TRBV5-1 and TRBJ2-3, with D perhaps given as TRBD1 or TRBD2 (5 bases each). Per the germline V gene, CDR1 is SGHRS and CDR2 is YFSETQ. V was trimmed by 9 bases and J by 0 bases, leaving 14 bases between them. This CDR3 spans 14 amino acids. The CDR3 region is CATFPGPSTDTQYF. The CDR3 DNA follows: TGCGCCACCTTCCCGGGGCCGAGCACAGATACGCAGTATTTT.

This clone came up a few times. The chain has TRBV12-3 or TRBV12-4 and TRBJ1-1; D unclear. The CDR3 extends over 13 amino acids. The V end was cut by 6 bases, the J end by 0 bases, with 8 bases between. CDR3 residues: CASRTDMNTEAFF. The DNA of the CDR3 is TGTGCCAGCAGAACAGACATGAACACTGAAGCTTTCTTT.

The CDR3 bases are TGCGCCAGCAGCCAAGACGGGATAGCGGGGGCCAGGCCTGAGCAGTTCTTC. Amino acids: CASSQDGIAGARPEQFF. The rearrangement joins TRBV4-1 to TRBJ2-1; 9 positions match TRBD2. The CDR3 extends over 17 amino acids. The trim removed 0 bases at V and 9 bases at J, leaving 12 bases unmatched. From germline, CDR1 is MGHRA and CDR2 YSYEKL.

The chain recombines TRBV12-3 or TRBV12-4 with TRBJ2-5; TRBD2 aligns across 7 bases. This CDR3 is built from 13 residues. J lost 4 bases, V lost 1 base, and 0 bases had no gene match. CDR3 protein: CASSLGEGETQYF. CDR3 bases: TGTGCCAGCAGTTTAGGGGAGGGAGAGACCCAGTACTTC.

This clone came up once. CDR3 in DNA: TGTGCCAGCAGTGAGTTCAGCGGGGGTAGCACAGATACGCAGTATTTT. It yields the protein CASSEFSGGSTDTQYF. The rearrangement joins TRBV6-4 to TRBJ2-3; 8 positions agree with TRBD2. The length of the CDR3 is 16 residues. CDR1 and CDR2 from the germline V gene are MRHNA and SNTAGT. The trim removed 3 bases at V and 0 bases at J, leaving 5 bases unmatched.